One sample yielded the 8 T cell receptor beta chains listed below, sequenced in a study of early T cells in non-severe SARS-CoV-2 infection. One entry per CDR3 protein, called by TCRdb with MiXCR from the 5' RACE reads. The profile shows some 71,000 distinct CDR3 sequences, over 9.5% of them singletons. Material: whole blood, obtained at baseline. The source is an adult who was a healthcare worker with PCR-confirmed SARS-CoV-2 infection or an uninfected control (not recorded which).

This clonotype was counted many times. The rearrangement joins TRBV4-2 to TRBJ1-6; TRBD1 is a possible D gene (5 bases). Germline V gene lookup returns CDR1 LGHNA and CDR2 YNFKEQ. V lost 3 bases, J lost 9 bases, and 6 bases lay in between. The CDR3 is made up of 12 amino acids. The CDR3 loop is CASSQGPSPLHF. DNA of the CDR3: TGTGCCAGCAGCCAGGGGCCTTCACCCCTCCACTTT.

This clonotype has just a few counts. V is TRBV24-1 and J is TRBJ1-2, with 7 bases that match TRBD1. The V gene end was trimmed by 5 bases and the J gene end by 1 base; junction bases not matched to a gene: 6. Germline V gene data show CDR1 as KGHDR and CDR2 as SFDVKD. The CDR3 loop spans 15 amino acids. The CDR3 sequence: CATSGWGQNNYGYTF. DNA for the CDR3: TGTGCCACCAGTGGATGGGGACAGAATAACTATGGCTACACCTTC.

This clonotype was counted at least ten times. The rearrangement uses TRBV2 and TRBJ2-6, with no clear D. Germline V gives CDR1 SNHLY, CDR2 FYNNEI. Trimming took 8 bases from V and 0 from J, leaving 5 bases between them. This CDR3 has 13 residues. The CDR3 protein is CASLSSGANVLTF. Written as DNA, the CDR3 is TGTGCCAGCCTATCCTCTGGGGCCAACGTCCTGACTTTC.

This clonotype showed up just a few times. The rearrangement joins TRBV7-2 to TRBJ2-5; possible D gene TRBD2, 5 bases. The CDR3 has 13 amino acids. CDR1 and CDR2 (germline): SGHTA, FQGNSA. The V gene lost 5 bases and the J gene lost 4 bases, with 11 bases spanning the gap. CDR3 residues: CASSRAATETQYF. In DNA, the CDR3 is TGTGCCAGCAGCCGAGCGGCTACAGAGACCCAGTACTTC.

Written as DNA, the CDR3 is TGTGCCAGCAGTTTAGCGCGGCTAGCGGGGCAGCAAGAGACCCAGTACTTC. It codes for CASSLARLAGQQETQYF. The gene calls are TRBV12-3 or TRBV12-4 and TRBJ2-5; 9 nucleotides line up with TRBD2. The CDR3 extends over 17 amino acids. Trimming cost V 0 bases and J 2 bases; bases outside gene matches: 7.

This clonotype was recorded many times. The genes are TRBV18 and TRBJ1-4; tentatively, D is TRBD1 (5 bases). Germline CDR1 and CDR2: KGHSH and LQKENI. Trimming removed 3 bases at V and 4 bases at J, with 9 bases between. The CDR3 sequence is 14 residues long. CDR3 sequence reads: CASSPDRDNEKLFF. The DNA for the CDR3 is TGTGCCAGCTCACCCGACAGAGATAATGAAAAACTGTTTTTT.

In its sample, this clonotype was seen a few times. V and J are TRBV5-4 and TRBJ1-1, with D possibly being TRBD1 (6 bases). The germline CDR1 and CDR2 sequences are SGHNT and YYREEE (reference sequence). Trimming stripped 3 bases from V and 5 bases from J, with 20 bases between. The CDR3 totals 16 residues. The CDR3 nucleotides are TGTGCCAGCAGCTCCGGCCCCAGGGGAGGTGAAACTGAAGCTTTCTTT. It encodes CASSSGPRGGETEAFF.

This clonotype showed up just a few times. CDR3 bases: TGTGCCATCAGTGAGTCGAGGGGCGCCGAGACCCAGTACTTC. This translates into CAISESRGAETQYF. The chain joins TRBV10-3 to TRBJ2-5; D possibly matches TRBD1 or TRBD2 (5 bases each). V was clipped by 0 bases and J by 5 bases, with 10 bases between them. Germline CDR1 is ENHRY and CDR2 is SYGVKD. The CDR3 sequence is 14 residues long.